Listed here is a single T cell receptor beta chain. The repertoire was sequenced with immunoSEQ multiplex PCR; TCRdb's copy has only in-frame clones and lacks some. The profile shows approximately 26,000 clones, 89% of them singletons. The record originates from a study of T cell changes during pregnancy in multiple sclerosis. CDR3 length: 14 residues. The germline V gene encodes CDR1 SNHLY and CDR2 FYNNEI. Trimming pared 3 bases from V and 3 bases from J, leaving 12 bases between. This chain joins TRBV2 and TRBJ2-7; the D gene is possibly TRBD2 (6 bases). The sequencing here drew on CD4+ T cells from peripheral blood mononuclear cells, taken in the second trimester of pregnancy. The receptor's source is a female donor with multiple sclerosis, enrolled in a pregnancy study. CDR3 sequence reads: CASSDQGAGYEQYF. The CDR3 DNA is TGTGCCAGCAGTGATCAGGGAGCGGGCTACGAGCAGTACTTC.